This T cell receptor (beta chain) was sequenced in a study of cytomegalovirus exposure and HLA in healthy donors. On the study more broadly: HLA-typed donors were the source of tens of millions of unique TCRs held in an early data release.

Germline values: CDR1 KGHSH, CDR2 LQKENI. V lost 5 bases and J 11 bases, leaving 16 bases between the germline ends. This CDR3 contains 12 residues. Researchers ran the PCR with 60 Vbeta and 13 Jbeta primers. Some clones are missing from TCRdb's copy, which holds only in-frame ones; the method was immunoSEQ multiplex PCR. The table has 100,000 to 150,000 clones, around 86% seen once. Study results and limitations: A later analysis by the authors found several of the most significant clusters apparently linked to common viral pathogens. In a later analysis, V- and J-gene trimming of beta chains associated with a DCLRE1C missense variant, replicated independently. It was shown in a later analysis that HLA-associated TCR beta chains were more clonally expanded than other, equally common chains.

With regard to this clone: Its antigen is not identified.

This TCR came from a man younger than 40 in good health and CMV-seronegative. Source material: PBMCs. The chain joins TRBV18 to TRBJ2-7, with TRBD1 as a possible D gene (5 bases). Here the CDR3 reads CASSSYPTDKYF. CDR3 nucleotides: TGTGCCAGCTCATCATACCCGACAGACAAGTACTTC.